The clone carrying this T cell receptor beta chain was seen just once. Trimming pared 4 bases from V and 3 bases from J, leaving 7 bases between. CDR1 and CDR2 (germline): SGHDT, YYEEEE. The CDR3 length is 13 residues. Source study methods: Reference gene primer amplification in the assay estimated nucleated cell counts. The method was immunoSEQ multiplex PCR; TCRdb's version includes in-frame clones alone and lacks a portion of them. The DNA was the basis for D and trimming; V, J and clone size are from that table. Here the sample spans about 200,000 clones, roughly 90% being singletons. This sample was taken from a study of blood T cell repertoires in COVID-19. Overall study: Sites across the United States, Italy and Spain contributed samples from acute and convalescent COVID-19. Nucleic acid was either cDNA or gDNA, and it came from T cells, B-cell-depleted T cells, or PBMCs.

The clonotype was recovered from a man younger than 35 with active or convalescent COVID-19. Sequencing was done on a sample of peripheral blood. The chain combines TRBV5-6 with TRBJ2-2; a weak D match, TRBD2 (5 bases). The CDR3 DNA reads TGTGCCAGCAGCCAGCGGTACACCGGGGAGCTGTTTTTT. Encoded protein: CASSQRYTGELFF.